These T cell receptor beta chains were read from a single sample in a study of blood T cell repertoires in COVID-19. The data were produced by immunoSEQ multiplex PCR, yet TCRdb's version contains in-frame clones alone and is incomplete. The sample yields 110,000 to 150,000 clones, roughly 77% seen once. The sample consisted of peripheral blood. The receptor set was obtained from a man aged 60-69 years with acute or convalescent COVID-19. The CDR3 runs from the conserved cysteine through the conserved F or W. A D gene is named only where the DNA matches it firmly. Size tells how often a clone was seen (once, few, many) or the class of an expanded clone, and some rows leave it out.

J	V	size	D	DNA	CDR3
TRBJ2-2	TRBV27	.	TRBD2	TGTGCCAGCAGTTTTAAGCGGGAGGGGACCGGGGAGCTGTTTTTT	CASSFKREGTGELFF
TRBJ2-1	TRBV4-1	once	TRBD1	TGCGCCAGCAGCCAACGGGGACAGGGAGCCTACAATGAGCAGTTCTTC	CASSQRGQGAYNEQFF
TRBJ2-2	TRBV11-3	.	TRBD2	TGTGCCAGCAGCTCGGGACTAGCGGGAACCGGGGAGCTGTTTTTT	CASSSGLAGTGELFF
TRBJ1-1	TRBV7-3	few	.	TGTGCCAGCAGCCGACAGGCGAACACTGAAGCTTTCTTT	CASSRQANTEAFF
TRBJ2-5	TRBV6-2/TRBV6-3	.	TRBD1	TGTGCCAGCAGTCCCAAGACAGGGTGGGGCCAAGAGACCCAGTACTTC	CASSPKTGWGQETQYF
TRBJ2-7	TRBV11-2	.	TRBD1	TGTGCCAGCAGCTCATCGGACAGGGGGAGGGAGCAGTACTTC	CASSSSDRGREQYF
TRBJ2-1	TRBV3-1/TRBV3-2	.	.	TGTGCCAGCAGCCAAGATCCCGGGATCTACAATGAGCAGTTCTTC	CASSQDPGIYNEQFF
TRBJ1-1	TRBV18	.	.	TGTGCCAGCTCACCCCGGGAAGCTGAAGCTTTCTTT	CASSPREAEAFF
TRBJ2-1	TRBV28	.	TRBD2	TGTGCCAGCAACCCAGGTGGGACTAGGGCCTACAATGAGCAGTTCTTC	CASNPGGTRAYNEQFF
TRBJ1-4	TRBV4-1	.	.	TGCGCCAGCAGCCAGAGGTCACTGGGTAATGAAAAACTGTTTTTT	CASSQRSLGNEKLFF
TRBJ2-1	TRBV6-2/TRBV6-3	.	.	TGTGCCAGCAGTCAACAGGGTAATGAGCAGTTCTTC	CASSQQGNEQFF
TRBJ2-6	TRBV6-4	.	.	TGTGCCAGCAGTAAACAGTCCGGGGCCAACGTCCTGACTTTC	CASSKQSGANVLTF
TRBJ1-2	TRBV7-9	.	.	TGTGCCAGCAGCTTCCCCGGGGGGGATGGCTACACCTTC	CASSFPGGDGYTF
TRBJ2-4	TRBV6-1	once	TRBD2	TGTGCCAGCAGTGAGACTAGCGGGAGGGCTTTAGCCAAAAACATTCAGTACTTC	CASSETSGRALAKNIQYF
TRBJ2-7	TRBV9	once	.	TGTGCCAGCAAGCCCAATCAAGACTCCTACGAGCAGTACTTC	CASKPNQDSYEQYF
TRBJ2-5	TRBV7-9	.	TRBD1	TGTGCCAGCAGCCCCCCAGGGGGCGGGGAGACCCAGTACTTC	CASSPPGGGETQYF
TRBJ1-5	TRBV5-1	.	TRBD1	TGCGCCAGCAGGACAGGGACGGAGGGCAATCAGCCCCAGCATTTT	CASRTGTEGNQPQHF
TRBJ2-1	TRBV7-6	few	TRBD2	TGTGCCAGCAGCTTCGTCCCGGGACTAGCGGAGACGAGCTCCTACAATGAGCAGTTCTTC	CASSFVPGLAETSSYNEQFF
TRBJ1-1	TRBV5-1	.	.	TGCGCCAGCAGCTTGAATGGGGGCGGTGAAGCTTTCTTT	CASSLNGGGEAFF
TRBJ2-1	TRBV7-8	.	.	TGTGCCAGCAGCTTAGCGGGAGTATACAATGAGCAGTTCTTC	CASSLAGVYNEQFF
TRBJ2-1	TRBV3-1/TRBV3-2	.	.	TGTGCCAGCAGCCAAGGTCCCTCCAACGGTGAGCAGTTCTTC	CASSQGPSNGEQFF
TRBJ2-7	TRBV30	.	TRBD2	TGTGCCTGGAGTGTGGGGGGGAACGAGCAGTACTTC	CAWSVGGNEQYF
TRBJ2-7	TRBV5-6	.	.	TGTGCCAGCAGCTTCGGGCTAGCCGACGAGCAGTACTTC	CASSFGLADEQYF
TRBJ2-3	TRBV5-1	.	TRBD2	TGCGCCAGCAGCCGGACTAGCGGAAACACAGATACGCAGTATTTT	CASSRTSGNTDTQYF
TRBJ1-2	TRBV2	few	TRBD1	TGTGCCTCCCATGAAGCAGGGGGCTCCTATGGCTACACCTTC	CASHEAGGSYGYTF
TRBJ2-3	TRBV2	.	TRBD2	TGTGCCAGCAGGATTGGGCTAGCGGGAGGCTCAGATACGCAGTATTTT	CASRIGLAGGSDTQYF
TRBJ1-1	TRBV3-1/TRBV3-2	once	.	TGTGCCAGCAGCCAAGATAGAGGAGTTGAAGCTTTCTTT	CASSQDRGVEAFF
TRBJ2-1	TRBV27	.	TRBD2	TGTGCCAGCAGCCTCTTGGCGGGAGGAGGAAATGAGCAGTTCTTC	CASSLLAGGGNEQFF
TRBJ2-5	TRBV5-1	once	TRBD2	TGCGCCAGCAGCTTGCTTCCTTTAGCGGGAGTAGGTGAGACCCAGTACTTC	CASSLLPLAGVGETQYF
TRBJ2-1	TRBV18	.	.	TGTGCCAGCTCACCATGGGGCGATGAGCAGTTCTTC	CASSPWGDEQFF
TRBJ2-1	TRBV10-3	.	TRBD1	TGTGCCATCAGTCCGGGACAGGGGGGCAATGAGCAGTTCTTC	CAISPGQGGNEQFF
TRBJ1-6	TRBV7-2	.	.	TGTGCCAGCAGCATTTGGGCAGAATCACCCCTCCACTTT	CASSIWAESPLHF
TRBJ1-2	TRBV6-5	once	.	TGTGCCAGTGCCCGGGACAATACTAACTATGGCTACACCTTC	CASARDNTNYGYTF
TRBJ1-2	TRBV30	.	.	TGTGCCTGGAGTGTACTAGGGGGAGCTGGCTACACCTTC	CAWSVLGGAGYTF
TRBJ2-1	TRBV5-4	.	TRBD1	TGTGCCAGCAGCCTCTTGACAGGGCGCAACAATGAGCAGTTCTTC	CASSLLTGRNNEQFF
TRBJ2-5	TRBV2	.	TRBD2	TGTGCCAGCAGTGGGACTAGCTGGGAGACCCAGTACTTC	CASSGTSWETQYF
TRBJ2-7	TRBV29-1	few	.	TGCAGCGTCCAAGCCCGGAGGGGAGCCGACTACGAGCAGTACTTC	CSVQARRGADYEQYF
TRBJ2-4	TRBV28	once	.	TGTGCCAGCAGTTTCTTCGACATTCAGTACTTC	CASSFFDIQYF
TRBJ2-1	TRBV27	.	.	TGTGCCAGCAGTCCAGCCGGGGACACCAATGAGCAGTTCTTC	CASSPAGDTNEQFF
TRBJ1-1	TRBV19	.	TRBD1	TGTGCCAGTAGTATGCGAGGACAGGGCACTGAAGCTTTCTTT	CASSMRGQGTEAFF
TRBJ2-7	TRBV7-2	.	.	TGTGCCAGCAGCTTAGGACTGAGGTCCTACGAGCAGTACTTC	CASSLGLRSYEQYF
TRBJ1-5	TRBV28	.	.	TGTGCCAGCACTAAGGACAATTCTAGGCCCCAGCATTTT	CASTKDNSRPQHF
TRBJ1-2	TRBV27	.	.	TGTGCCAGCAGTTTAAAGGGGGGGTCCTATGGCTACACCTTC	CASSLKGGSYGYTF
TRBJ1-1	TRBV3-1/TRBV3-2	.	.	TGTGCCAGCAGCCAAGACAGGCTTCCGAACACTGAAGCTTTCTTT	CASSQDRLPNTEAFF
TRBJ1-1	TRBV5-1	.	TRBD1	TGCGCCAGCAGCCTCGGGACAGGACGGGACACTGAAGCTTTCTTT	CASSLGTGRDTEAFF
TRBJ1-2	TRBV9	once	TRBD1	TGTGCCAGCAGCCCCGGGACAGGGAACTATGGCTACACCTTC	CASSPGTGNYGYTF
TRBJ1-6	TRBV6-1	.	.	TGTGCCAGCAGTGGGGGGACTTTTCGCGCGAAGGATTCACCCCTCCACTTT	CASSGGTFRAKDSPLHF
TRBJ2-4	TRBV6-5	.	TRBD1	TGTGCCAGCAGTCATTCCCGGGACAGGGGAAACATTCAGTACTTC	CASSHSRDRGNIQYF